This T cell receptor (beta chain) appears in the sequencing data of a study of T cell repertoires in cytomegalovirus infection. At the level of the study: Signatures in public TCR beta sequences pointed to both CMV infection and matching HLA type.

This clonotype was picked up many times. What it recognizes is unknown. TCRdb independently ran MiXCR on the reads; one entry per CDR3 protein. Among over 450,000 distinct CDR3 sequences listed, approximately 10% were seen once. Germline lookup yields CDR1 LGHNT and CDR2 FRNRAP. Unmatched junction bases numbered 8, after V lost 6 bases and J lost 9 bases. This CDR3 region has 15 residues. General study points: Frequencies of public TCR beta families were cumulated, and this identified carriers of CMV plus the relevant HLA. There were HLA-C-restricted CMV-specific TCR beta clonotypes dominating the ex vivo response.

The sequenced material came from PBMCs. This receptor was obtained from a human donor in good health (CMV status not recorded). Some clones in this sample may be carry-over from other donors' samples. This chain connects TRBV12-5 to TRBJ2-1; TRBD2 matches 13 bases. The CDR3 is CASGPRLAGGSEQFF. Here the CDR3 DNA reads TGTGCTAGTGGCCCCCGACTAGCGGGGGGAAGTGAGCAGTTCTTC.